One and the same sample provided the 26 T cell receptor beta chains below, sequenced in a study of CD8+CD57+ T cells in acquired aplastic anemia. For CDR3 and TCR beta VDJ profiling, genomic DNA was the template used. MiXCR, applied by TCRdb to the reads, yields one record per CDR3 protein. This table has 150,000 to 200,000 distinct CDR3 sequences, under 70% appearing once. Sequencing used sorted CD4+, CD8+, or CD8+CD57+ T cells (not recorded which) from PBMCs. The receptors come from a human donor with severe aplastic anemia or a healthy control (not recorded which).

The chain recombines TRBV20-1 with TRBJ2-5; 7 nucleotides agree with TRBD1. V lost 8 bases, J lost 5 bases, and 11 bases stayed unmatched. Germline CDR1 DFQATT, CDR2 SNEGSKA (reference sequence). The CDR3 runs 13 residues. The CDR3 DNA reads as TGCAGTTCCCTACAGGGGTTTAGCGAGACCCAGTACTTC. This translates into CSSLQGFSETQYF.

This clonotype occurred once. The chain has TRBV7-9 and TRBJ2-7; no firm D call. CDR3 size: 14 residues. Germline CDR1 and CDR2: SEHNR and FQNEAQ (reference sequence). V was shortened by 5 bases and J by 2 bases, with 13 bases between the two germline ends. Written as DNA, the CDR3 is TGTGCCAGCAGCCGGAGTTCAGCAGCCTACGAGCAGTACTTC. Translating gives CASSRSSAAYEQYF.

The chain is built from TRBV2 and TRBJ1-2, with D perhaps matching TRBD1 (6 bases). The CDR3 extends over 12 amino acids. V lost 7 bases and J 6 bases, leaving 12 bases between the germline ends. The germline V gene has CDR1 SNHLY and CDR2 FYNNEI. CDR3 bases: TGTGCCAGCAATCGAGCAGGGGATGGCTACACCTTC. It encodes CASNRAGDGYTF.

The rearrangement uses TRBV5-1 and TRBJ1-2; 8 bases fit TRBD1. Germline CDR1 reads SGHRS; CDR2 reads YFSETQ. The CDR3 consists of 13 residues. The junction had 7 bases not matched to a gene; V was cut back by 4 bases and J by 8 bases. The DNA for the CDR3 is TGCGCCAGCAGCAACGGACAGGGTCGGGGCTACACCTTC. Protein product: CASSNGQGRGYTF.

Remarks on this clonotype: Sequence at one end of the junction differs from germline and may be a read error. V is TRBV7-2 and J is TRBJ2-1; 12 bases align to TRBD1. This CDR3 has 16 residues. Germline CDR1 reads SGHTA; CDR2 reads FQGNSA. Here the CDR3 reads CASGLGDRGLLNEQFF. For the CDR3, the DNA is TGTGCCAGCGGCTTAGGGGACAGGGGGCTTCTCAATGAGCAGTTCTTC.

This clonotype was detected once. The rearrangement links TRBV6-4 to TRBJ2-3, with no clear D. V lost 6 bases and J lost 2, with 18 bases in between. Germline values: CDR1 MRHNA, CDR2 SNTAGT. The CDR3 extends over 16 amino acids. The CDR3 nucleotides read TGTGCCAGCAGCGTAGTGGGTGGACGGCCCACAGATACGCAGTATTTT. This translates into CASSVVGGRPTDTQYF.

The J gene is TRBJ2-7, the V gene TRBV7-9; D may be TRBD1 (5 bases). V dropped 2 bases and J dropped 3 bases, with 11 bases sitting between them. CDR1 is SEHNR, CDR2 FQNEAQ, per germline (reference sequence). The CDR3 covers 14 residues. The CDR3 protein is CASSLSRGHYEQYF. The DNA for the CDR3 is TGTGCCAGCAGCTTATCCCGCGGACACTACGAGCAGTACTTC.

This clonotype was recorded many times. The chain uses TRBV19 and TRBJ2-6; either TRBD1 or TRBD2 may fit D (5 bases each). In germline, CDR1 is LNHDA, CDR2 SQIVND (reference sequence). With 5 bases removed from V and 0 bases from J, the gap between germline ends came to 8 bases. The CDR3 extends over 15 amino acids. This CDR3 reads CASSLGVSGANVLTF. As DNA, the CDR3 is TGTGCCAGTAGTCTGGGGGTCTCTGGGGCCAACGTCCTGACTTTC.

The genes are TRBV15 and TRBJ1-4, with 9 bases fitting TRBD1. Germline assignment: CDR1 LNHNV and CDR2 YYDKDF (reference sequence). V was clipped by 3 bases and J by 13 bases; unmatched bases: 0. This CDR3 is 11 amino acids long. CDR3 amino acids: CATSRGQGLFF. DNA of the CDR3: TGTGCCACCAGCAGGGGACAGGGACTGTTTTTT. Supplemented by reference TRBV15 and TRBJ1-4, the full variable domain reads DAMVIQNPRYQVTQFGKPVTLSCSQTLNHNVMYWYQQKSSQAPKLLFHYYDKDFNNEADTPDNFQSRRPNTSFCFLDIRSPGLGDTAMYLCATSRGQGLFFGSGTQLSVL.

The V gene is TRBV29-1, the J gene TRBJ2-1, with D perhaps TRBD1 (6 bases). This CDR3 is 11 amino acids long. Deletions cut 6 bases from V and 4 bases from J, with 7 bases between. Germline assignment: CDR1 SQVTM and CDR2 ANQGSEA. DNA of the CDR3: TGCAGCGTGGACAGTTACAATGAGCAGTTCTTC. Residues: CSVDSYNEQFF.

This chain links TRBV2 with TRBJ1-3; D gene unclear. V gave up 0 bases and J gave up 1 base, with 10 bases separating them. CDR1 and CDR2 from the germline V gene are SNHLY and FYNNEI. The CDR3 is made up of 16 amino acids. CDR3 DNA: TGTGCCAGCAGTGAAGCGCACCGGGATTCTGGAAACACCATATATTTT. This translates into CASSEAHRDSGNTIYF.

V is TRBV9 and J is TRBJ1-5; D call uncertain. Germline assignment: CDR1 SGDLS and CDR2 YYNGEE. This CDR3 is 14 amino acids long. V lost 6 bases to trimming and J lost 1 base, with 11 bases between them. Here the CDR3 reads CASTLPRSNQPQHF. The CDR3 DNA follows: TGTGCCAGCACCCTGCCCCGGAGCAATCAGCCCCAGCATTTT.

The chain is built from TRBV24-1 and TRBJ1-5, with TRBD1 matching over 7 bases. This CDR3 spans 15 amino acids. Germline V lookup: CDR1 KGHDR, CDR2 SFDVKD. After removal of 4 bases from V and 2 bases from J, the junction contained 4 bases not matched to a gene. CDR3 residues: CATSDRTGGNQPQHF. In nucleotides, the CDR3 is TGTGCCACCAGTGACAGAACAGGGGGCAATCAGCCCCAGCATTTT.

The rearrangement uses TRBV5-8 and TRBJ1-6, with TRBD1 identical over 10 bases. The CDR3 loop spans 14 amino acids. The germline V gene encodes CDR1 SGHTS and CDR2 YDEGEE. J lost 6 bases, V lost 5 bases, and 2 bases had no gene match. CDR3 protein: CASRGTGANSPLHF. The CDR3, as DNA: TGTGCCAGCAGAGGGACAGGGGCTAATTCACCCCTCCACTTT.

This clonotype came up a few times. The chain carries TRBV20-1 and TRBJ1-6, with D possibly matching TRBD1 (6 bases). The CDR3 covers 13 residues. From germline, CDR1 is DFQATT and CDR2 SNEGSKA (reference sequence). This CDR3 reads CSVRGAEDSPLHF. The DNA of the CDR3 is TGCAGCGTACGGGGGGCGGAGGATTCACCCCTCCACTTT.

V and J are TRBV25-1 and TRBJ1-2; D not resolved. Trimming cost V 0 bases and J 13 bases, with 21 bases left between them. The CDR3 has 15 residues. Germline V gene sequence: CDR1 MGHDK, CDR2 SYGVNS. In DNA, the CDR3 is TGTGCCAGCAGTGAATATAAGTACGGCTCAGAAGCTCCCACCTTC. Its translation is CASSEYKYGSEAPTF.

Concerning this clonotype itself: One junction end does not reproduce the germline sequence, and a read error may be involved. CDR3 in amino acids: CASSRLPIGETQYF. DNA for the CDR3: TGCGCCAGCAGCCGCCTCCCCATTGGCGAGACCCAGTACTTC. The gene calls are TRBV7-3 and TRBJ2-5; unclear D gene. CDR3 size: 14 residues. Germline CDR1 SGHTA, CDR2 FQGTGA.

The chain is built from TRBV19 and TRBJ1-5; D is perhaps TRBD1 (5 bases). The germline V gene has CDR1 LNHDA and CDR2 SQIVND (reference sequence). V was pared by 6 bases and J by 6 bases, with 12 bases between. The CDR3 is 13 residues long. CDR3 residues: CASREGTVQPQHF. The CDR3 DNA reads TGTGCCAGTAGGGAGGGGACCGTTCAGCCCCAGCATTTT. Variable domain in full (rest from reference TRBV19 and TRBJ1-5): DGGITQSPKYLFRKEGQNVTLSCEQNLNHDAMYWYRQDPGQGLRLIYYSQIVNDFQKGDIAEGYSVSREKKESFPLTVTSAQKNPTAFYLCASREGTVQPQHFGDGTRLSIL.

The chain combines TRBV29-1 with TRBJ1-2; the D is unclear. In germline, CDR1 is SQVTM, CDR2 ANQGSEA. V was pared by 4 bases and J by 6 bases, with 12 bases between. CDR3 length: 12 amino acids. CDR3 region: CSVAPMEDGYTF. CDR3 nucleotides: TGCAGCGTTGCTCCGATGGAGGATGGCTACACCTTC.

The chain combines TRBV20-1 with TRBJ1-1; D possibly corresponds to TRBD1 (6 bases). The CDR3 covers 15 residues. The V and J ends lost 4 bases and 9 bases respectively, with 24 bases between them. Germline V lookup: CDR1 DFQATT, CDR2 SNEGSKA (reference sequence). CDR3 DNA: TGCAGTGCTAATCACCCTATAACAGGGATGGTCCAAGCTTTCTTT. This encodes CSANHPITGMVQAFF.

The CDR3 region is CSAGGLDTQYF. CDR3 bases: TGCAGTGCTGGGGGACTAGATACGCAGTATTTT. The chain has TRBV20-1 and TRBJ2-3; TRBD2 might be the D (6 bases). Trimming shortened V by 5 bases and J by 5 bases, and 8 bases separated the two germline ends. Germline V lookup: CDR1 DFQATT, CDR2 SNEGSKA (reference sequence). The CDR3 loop spans 11 amino acids.

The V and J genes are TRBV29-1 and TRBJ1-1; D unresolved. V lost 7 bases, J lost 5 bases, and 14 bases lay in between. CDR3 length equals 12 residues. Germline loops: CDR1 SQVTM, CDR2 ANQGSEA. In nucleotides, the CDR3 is TGCAGCGCAAGAATCCAGGTGACTGAAGCTTTCTTT. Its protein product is CSARIQVTEAFF.

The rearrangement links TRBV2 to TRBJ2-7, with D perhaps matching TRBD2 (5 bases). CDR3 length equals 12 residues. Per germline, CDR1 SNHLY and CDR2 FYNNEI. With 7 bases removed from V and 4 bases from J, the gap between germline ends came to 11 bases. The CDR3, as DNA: TGTGCCAGCAAAGCGGAAACTTACGAGCAGTACTTC. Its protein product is CASKAETYEQYF.

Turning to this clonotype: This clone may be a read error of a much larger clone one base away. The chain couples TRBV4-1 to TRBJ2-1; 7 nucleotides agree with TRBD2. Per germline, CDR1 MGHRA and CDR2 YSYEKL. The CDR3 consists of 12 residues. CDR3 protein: CASSQLAAEQLF. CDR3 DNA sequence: TGTGCCAGCAGCCAGCTAGCGGCGGAGCAGCTCTTC.

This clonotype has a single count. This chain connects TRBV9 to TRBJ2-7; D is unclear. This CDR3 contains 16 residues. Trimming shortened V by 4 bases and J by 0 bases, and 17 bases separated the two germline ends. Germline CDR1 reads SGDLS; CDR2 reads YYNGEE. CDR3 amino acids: CASSSTETTYSYEQYF. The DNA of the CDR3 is TGTGCCAGCAGCTCGACCGAAACGACCTACTCCTACGAGCAGTACTTC.

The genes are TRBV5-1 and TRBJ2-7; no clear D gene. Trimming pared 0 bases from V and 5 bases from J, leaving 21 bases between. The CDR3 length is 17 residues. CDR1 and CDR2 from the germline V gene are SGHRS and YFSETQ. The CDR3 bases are TGCGCCAGCAGCTTGGCCGTAAACCCGAGTCTCGGCGACGAGCAGTACTTC. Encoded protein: CASSLAVNPSLGDEQYF.